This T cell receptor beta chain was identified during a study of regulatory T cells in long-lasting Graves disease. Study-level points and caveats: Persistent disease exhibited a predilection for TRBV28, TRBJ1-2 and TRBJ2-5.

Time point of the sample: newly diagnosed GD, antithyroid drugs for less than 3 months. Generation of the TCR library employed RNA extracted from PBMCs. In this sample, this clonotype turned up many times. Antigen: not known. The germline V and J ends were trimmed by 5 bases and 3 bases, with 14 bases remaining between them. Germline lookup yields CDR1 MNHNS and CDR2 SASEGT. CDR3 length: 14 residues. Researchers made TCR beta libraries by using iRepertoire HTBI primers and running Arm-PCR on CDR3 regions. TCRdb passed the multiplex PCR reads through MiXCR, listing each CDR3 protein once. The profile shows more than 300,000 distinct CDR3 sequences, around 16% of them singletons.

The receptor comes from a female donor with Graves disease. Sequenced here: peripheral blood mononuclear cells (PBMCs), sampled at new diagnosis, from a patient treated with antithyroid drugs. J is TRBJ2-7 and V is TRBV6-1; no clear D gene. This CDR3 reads CASSRCWGCYEQYF. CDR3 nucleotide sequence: TGTGCCAGCAGTCGTTGCTGGGGTTGCTACGAGCAGTACTTC.